The 31 T cell receptor beta chains given below trace back to one sample, sequenced in a study of T cell responses to AZD1222 COVID-19 vaccine. Assay used: immunoSEQ multiplex PCR; TCRdb lists only in-frame clones, some missing. The sample has under 200,000 clones, more than 90% seen once; the top ten hold around 3.6%. The source material was peripheral blood, sampled 28 days after the second dose of the MenACWY control vaccine. These receptors all come from an adult who received the MenACWY meningococcal vaccine as a control.

CDR3 loop: CASSLILVGYTF. For the CDR3, the DNA is TGTGCCAGCAGCTTAATCCTGGTTGGCTACACCTTC. The rearrangement links TRBV7-9 to TRBJ1-2; D unresolved. The germline gives CDR1 SEHNR, CDR2 FQNEAQ (reference sequence). The CDR3 totals 12 residues. V lost 2 bases to trimming and J lost 7 bases, with 8 bases between them.

The genes are TRBV2 and TRBJ2-5, with D perhaps matching TRBD1 (5 bases). The CDR3 runs 14 residues. In germline, CDR1 is SNHLY, CDR2 FYNNEI. V was pared by 3 bases and J by 5 bases, with 13 bases between. This chain's CDR3 is CASSDQGPRETQYF. The CDR3 DNA follows: TGTGCCAGCAGTGATCAGGGCCCCAGGGAGACCCAGTACTTC. Full variable domain (rest looked up from reference TRBV2 and TRBJ2-5): EPEVTQTPSHQVTQMGQEVILRCVPISNHLYFYWYRQILGQKVEFLVSFYNNEISEKSEIFDDQFSVERPDGSNFTLKIRSTKLEDSAMYFCASSDQGPRETQYFGPGTRLLVL.

The chain links TRBV11-3 to TRBJ1-1, with D possibly matching TRBD1 (5 bases). Germline CDR1 SGHNT, CDR2 YENEEA. The CDR3 is 13 residues long. V was clipped by 3 bases and J by 1 base, with 6 bases between them. Here the CDR3 DNA reads TGTGCCAGCAGCTTCGGGGGGAACACTGAAGCTTTCTTT. It codes for CASSFGGNTEAFF.

J is TRBJ1-1 and V is TRBV11-2; D unresolved. V dropped 0 bases and J dropped 11 bases, with 13 bases sitting between them. Germline CDR1 is SGHAT and CDR2 is FQNNGV. There are 13 residues in the CDR3. In nucleotides, the CDR3 is TGTGCCAGCAGCTTAGATCTAAGTCCCCAGGCTTTCTTT. It is translated as CASSLDLSPQAFF.

V gene TRBV5-1 combines with J gene TRBJ2-5, with D perhaps TRBD1 (5 bases). V dropped 0 bases and J dropped 5 bases, with 8 bases sitting between them. CDR1 and CDR2 from the germline V gene are SGHRS and YFSETQ. This CDR3 is 13 amino acids long. This CDR3 is CASSLDRTETQYF. CDR3 nucleotide sequence: TGCGCCAGCAGCTTGGACAGGACGGAGACCCAGTACTTC.

The chain couples TRBV4-1 to TRBJ2-1, with D possibly matching TRBD1 (6 bases). Trimming pared 0 bases from V and 9 bases from J, leaving 15 bases between. This CDR3 has 15 amino acids. Germline-derived CDR1 and CDR2 are MGHRA and YSYEKL. The DNA for the CDR3 is TGCGCCAGCAGCCAAGATCTCAGGGGAGCGGCTGAGCAGTTCTTC. Translation: CASSQDLRGAAEQFF.

This chain links TRBV5-1 with TRBJ2-1, with TRBD2 matching over 8 bases. The CDR3 has 15 amino acids. The germline V gene encodes CDR1 SGHRS and CDR2 YFSETQ. Trimming at V came to 4 bases and at J to 6 bases, leaving 9 bases not matched to a gene. The CDR3 here is CASSQTSVGGNEQFF. In nucleotides, the CDR3 is TGCGCCAGCAGCCAGACTAGCGTAGGGGGCAATGAGCAGTTCTTC.

The chain uses TRBV10-3 and TRBJ1-2, with D possibly TRBD1 on 5 matching bases. V lost 7 bases, J lost 5 bases, and 20 bases lay in between. CDR3 length: 15 residues. From germline, CDR1 is ENHRY and CDR2 SYGVKD. The CDR3 sequence: CAIKTGGQSRYGYTF. CDR3 DNA: TGTGCCATCAAAACAGGAGGGCAGAGCCGGTATGGCTACACCTTC.

The chain joins TRBV18 to TRBJ2-2; D unclear. V was pared by 2 bases and J by 5 bases, with 6 bases between. Germline values: CDR1 KGHSH, CDR2 LQKENI. This CDR3 is built from 13 residues. The CDR3 nucleotides read TGTGCCAGCTCACCAGCTGTGACCGGGGAGCTGTTTTTT. This translates into CASSPAVTGELFF.

The rearrangement links TRBV7-9 to TRBJ1-1; possibly TRBD1 for D (6 bases). CDR1 and CDR2 from the germline V gene are SEHNR and FQNEAQ (reference sequence). The CDR3 runs to 15 residues. Trimming left V 7 bases short and J 4 bases short, with 19 bases between. The DNA for the CDR3 is TGTGCCAGCAACCACGGGGGGGCGGAAGGCACTGAAGCTTTCTTT. The encoded protein is CASNHGGAEGTEAFF.

The chain carries TRBV7-9 and TRBJ1-6; D is possibly TRBD1 (5 bases). V was clipped by 2 bases and J by 9 bases, with 11 bases between them. Germline CDR1 reads SEHNR; CDR2 reads FQNEAQ (reference sequence). The CDR3 totals 14 residues. The CDR3 sequence is CASSLRDGFSPLHF. CDR3 nucleotides: TGTGCCAGCAGCTTAAGGGACGGCTTTTCACCCCTCCACTTT.

A remark on this clone: In the same sample, other DNA sequences code for this CDR3. The V gene is TRBV28, the J gene TRBJ2-1; D gene unclear. V dropped 6 bases and J dropped 6 bases, with 6 bases sitting between them. From germline, CDR1 is MDHEN and CDR2 SYDVKM. The CDR3 is 11 amino acids. The CDR3 is CASSPLNEQFF. Here the CDR3 DNA reads TGTGCCAGCAGCCCCCTCAATGAGCAGTTCTTC.

In this sample, this clone turned up once. V and J are TRBV30 and TRBJ1-1, with 8 bases aligning to TRBD1. Trimming took 5 bases from V and 8 from J; bases not matched to a gene: 4. The CDR3 is 11 residues long. Germline-derived CDR1 and CDR2 are GTSNPN and SVGIG (reference sequence). The CDR3 nucleotides are TGTGCCTGGGCCCGGGACAGGGAAGCTTTCTTT. Its translation: CAWARDREAFF.

The chain links TRBV3-1 (or the pseudogene TRBV3-2) to TRBJ2-3, with 15 bases that match TRBD2. V shed 3 bases and J 5 bases; nucleotides not matched to a gene: 9. The CDR3 is 18 residues long. Germline V gene lookup returns CDR1 LGHDT and CDR2 YNNKEL (reference sequence). Here the CDR3 reads CASSHRKGLAGGGDTQYF. The CDR3, as DNA: TGTGCCAGCAGCCATCGAAAAGGACTAGCGGGAGGGGGAGATACGCAGTATTTT.

The genes are TRBV5-6 and TRBJ1-1, with D hard to call. This CDR3 has 14 amino acids. The germline V gene encodes CDR1 SGHDT and CDR2 YYEEEE. V lost 0 bases and J 0 bases, leaving 6 bases between the germline ends. This CDR3 is CASSLGGMNTEAFF. CDR3 in DNA: TGTGCCAGCAGCTTGGGAGGGATGAACACTGAAGCTTTCTTT.

V is TRBV7-2 and J is TRBJ1-1, with unresolved D. The V end was cut by 3 bases, the J end by 5 bases, with 19 bases between. Germline V CDR1 and CDR2: SGHTA, FQGNSA. The CDR3 has 16 residues. The CDR3 is CASSFHPGSTGTEAFF. The CDR3 nucleotides are TGTGCCAGCAGCTTTCACCCCGGCAGCACCGGGACTGAAGCTTTCTTT.

The table lists this clone with a count of one. Here the CDR3 reads CASGGTAGELFF. The CDR3 coding sequence is TGTGCCAGTGGCGGGACCGCCGGGGAGCTGTTTTTT. The chain uses TRBV28 and TRBJ2-2; TRBD2 is a possible D gene (6 bases). With 9 bases removed from V and 6 bases from J, the gap between germline ends came to 11 bases. The CDR3 is 12 amino acids. Per the germline V gene, CDR1 is MDHEN and CDR2 is SYDVKM. Full variable domain (rest looked up from reference TRBV28 and TRBJ2-2): DVKVTQSSRYLVKRTGEKVFLECVQDMDHENMFWYRQDPGLGLRLIYFSYDVKMKEKGDIPEGYSVSREKKERFSLILESASTNQTSMYLCASGGTAGELFFGEGSRLTVL.

This clone was seen a handful of times. The chain is built from TRBV3-1 (or the pseudogene TRBV3-2) and TRBJ2-7; D gene uncertain. Trimming shortened V by 1 base and J by 0 bases, and 7 bases separated the two germline ends. Germline loops: CDR1 LGHDT, CDR2 YNNKEL (reference sequence). This CDR3 spans 14 amino acids. The CDR3 nucleotides read TGTGCCAGCAGCCAAGGTCCTCTCTCCTACGAGCAGTACTTC. Protein: CASSQGPLSYEQYF.

V and J are TRBV7-2 and TRBJ1-3; perhaps TRBD1 as D (5 bases). Trimming took 5 bases from V and 3 from J, leaving 17 bases between them. CDR1 is SGHTA, CDR2 FQGNSA, per germline. This CDR3 comprises 16 residues. This chain's CDR3 is CASSHREGNFGNTIYF. The CDR3 DNA reads as TGTGCCAGCAGCCATAGGGAGGGGAACTTTGGAAACACCATATATTTT.

For the CDR3, the DNA is TGTGCCAGCAGCTTCATACAGGGGATAGGCGGGAGCAATGAGCAGTTCTTC. Translated, it gives CASSFIQGIGGSNEQFF. The chain is built from TRBV7-6 and TRBJ2-1; D possibly matches TRBD1 or TRBD2 (7 bases each). The CDR3 is 17 residues long. Looked up from germline, CDR1 is SGHVS and CDR2 is FNYEAQ. V lost 3 bases, J lost 6 bases, and 21 bases lay in between.

The chain uses TRBV7-2 and TRBJ1-4; D is unclear. CDR3 length: 13 amino acids. V lost 1 base, J lost 4 bases, and 4 bases lay in between. Germline lookup yields CDR1 SGHTA and CDR2 FQGNSA. CDR3 coding DNA: TGTGCCAGCAGCTTAGTTTATAATGAAAAACTGTTTTTT. Protein product: CASSLVYNEKLFF.

The CDR3 loop reads CASSYRAGPRANYEQYF. DNA of the CDR3: TGTGCCAGCAGCTACCGAGCGGGGCCCCGGGCTAACTACGAGCAGTACTTC. The chain is built from TRBV11-2 and TRBJ2-7; TRBD2 agrees at 7 bases. V gave up 4 bases and J gave up 3 bases; unmatched junction bases: 15. This CDR3 contains 17 residues. Looked up from germline, CDR1 is SGHAT and CDR2 is FQNNGV.

This sequence joins TRBV18 and TRBJ1-1, with a weak D call TRBD1 (5 bases). The CDR3 length is 18 residues. The ends were cut back, 5 bases at V and 0 bases at J, with 22 bases in the middle. The germline gives CDR1 KGHSH, CDR2 LQKENI. CDR3 nucleotides: TGTGCCAGCTCATCGCTTTCCGGGACGGAGTTTTTGAACACTGAAGCTTTCTTT. Amino acids: CASSSLSGTEFLNTEAFF.

This chain uses TRBV19 with TRBJ1-4; D is uncertain. The V end lost 6 bases, the J end lost 0 bases, and 11 bases lay between the germline ends. CDR1 is LNHDA, CDR2 SQIVND, per germline (reference sequence). This CDR3 region has 15 residues. Here the CDR3 DNA reads TGTGCCAGTAGGGCACCAGCCCCAACTAATGAAAAACTGTTTTTT. Translation: CASRAPAPTNEKLFF.

The V call is TRBV19, the J call TRBJ1-5, with D unresolved. CDR1 is LNHDA and CDR2 is SQIVND in the germline V gene (reference sequence). Trimming took off 2 bases at V and 7 bases at J, with 12 bases between the two ends. This CDR3 contains 14 residues. The CDR3 region is CASSIFGEGQPQHF. The CDR3, as DNA: TGTGCCAGTAGTATATTCGGGGAAGGACAGCCCCAGCATTTT.

The V and J genes are TRBV28 and TRBJ1-2; 7 bases map to TRBD1. Germline trimming cut 2 bases from V and 8 bases from J; bases unmatched to any gene: 11. The germline V gene has CDR1 MDHEN and CDR2 SYDVKM. This CDR3 is built from 15 residues. CDR3 DNA: TGTGCCAGCAGTTTAGGCGGGACAGACTACGTGGGCTACACCTTC. Translation gives CASSLGGTDYVGYTF.

The chain carries TRBV5-1 and TRBJ2-3; 9 bases line up with TRBD2. This CDR3 region has 17 residues. Germline V gene lookup returns CDR1 SGHRS and CDR2 YFSETQ. The ends lost 1 base at V and 5 bases at J; junction bases unmatched: 11. The CDR3 coding sequence is TGCGCCAGCAGCTTGCGATCGGGCGGGAGGGCCATAGATACGCAGTATTTT. This gives the protein CASSLRSGGRAIDTQYF.

This chain joins TRBV7-2 and TRBJ2-2; the match to TRBD2 covers 11 bases. The CDR3 is 17 residues long. V shed 4 bases, J shed 4 bases, and the junction held 8 bases outside the gene matches. Germline CDR1 SGHTA, CDR2 FQGNSA. CDR3 sequence: CASSWGVAGGGTGELFF. The CDR3 DNA is TGTGCCAGCAGCTGGGGAGTAGCGGGAGGGGGCACCGGGGAGCTGTTTTTT.

V and J are TRBV7-9 and TRBJ1-2; 9 bases map to TRBD1. Germline V gives CDR1 SEHNR, CDR2 FQNEAQ (reference sequence). The CDR3 sequence is 14 residues long. Trimming took 4 bases from V and 8 from J; bases not matched to a gene: 8. CDR3 bases: TGTGCCAGCAGCTCCGGGACAGGGACGCAGGGCTACACCTTC. Residues: CASSSGTGTQGYTF.

The chain uses TRBV12-3 or TRBV12-4 and TRBJ2-7, with 7 bases lining up with TRBD1. The CDR3 totals 13 residues. V was pared by 3 bases and J by 5 bases, with 4 bases of the junction left unmatched. The CDR3, as DNA: TGTGCCAGCAGTTTGGACAGGTACCACGAGCAGTACTTC. This sequence encodes CASSLDRYHEQYF.

As to this clone: One end of the junction fails to match germline, which may point to a read error. J is TRBJ1-1 and V is TRBV15, with no clear D. The CDR3 runs 14 residues. Germline-derived CDR1 and CDR2 are LNHNV and YYDKDF (reference sequence). The CDR3 coding sequence is TGTGCCACCAGCCGAGAGGAACTGACCCGCGAAGCTTTCTTT. As protein: CATSREELTREAFF.